This TCR beta chain was captured by sequencing in a study of blood T cell repertoires in COVID-19. Study-wide background: Collection of acute and convalescent COVID-19 samples took place in the United States, Italy and Spain.

The participants were between about 18 and 90 years old and came from some 25 US areas. Sequenced by immunoSEQ multiplex PCR; TCRdb stores in-frame clones only, minus some. The table has a few hundred thousand clones, 65% to 90% seen once. The CDR3 length is 15 residues. CDR1 is SGHNT and CDR2 is YYREEE in the germline V gene (reference sequence). J gave up 5 bases and V 0 bases, and 4 bases lay outside the gene matches. The chain combines TRBV5-4 with TRBJ2-1, with 8 bases fitting TRBD2. The receptor was isolated from a woman in her late teens or twenties who had recovered from COVID-19. Sequencing was performed on PBMCs or T cells enriched from blood (not recorded which). The CDR3 DNA sequence: TGTGCCAGCAGCTTGGCACTAGCGGAGCACAATGAGCAGTTCTTC. This codes for CASSLALAEHNEQFF.